Given below is one TCR beta chain in context. The PCR was carried out with 60 Vbeta primers and 13 Jbeta primers. Sequencing used immunoSEQ multiplex PCR; TCRdb keeps in-frame clones, though not all of them. The ten top clones account for roughly 15%, within a sample of 85,000 to 90,000 clones. This entry belongs to a study of cytomegalovirus exposure and HLA in healthy donors. Germline loops: CDR1 SGDLS, CDR2 YYNGEE. V was shortened by 4 bases and J by 2 bases, with 24 bases between the two germline ends. The CDR3 runs 18 residues. The clonotype originates from a man aged 50 to 59 in good health and CMV-seropositive. Sequenced material: PBMCs. This chain uses TRBV9 with TRBJ2-5; D possibly corresponds to TRBD2 (6 bases). The CDR3 spells CASSPARPSVTSQETQYF. CDR3 bases: TGTGCCAGCAGCCCCGCGCGGCCTAGCGTTACCTCACAAGAGACCCAGTACTTC.